This is a list of T cell receptor beta chains from one sample in a study of shared clonotypes between healthy human individuals. Using immunoSEQ multiplex PCR, the repertoire was profiled, and TCRdb retains in-frame clones only, with some absent. The sample lists about 640,000 clones, 60% to 80% seen once, with about 1.7% in the top ten. Sequencing used memory CD4+ T cells sorted from blood. The source of these receptors is a woman younger than 45 in good health. The CDR3 runs from the conserved cysteine through the conserved F or W. The D gene is left open where the match is weak. Part of the rows lack a size; the others show once, few, many or a class for expanded clones.

len,d_gene,v_gene,j_gene,abundance,CDR3nt,CDR3aa
15,-,TRBV11-1,TRBJ2-1,-,TGTGCCAGCAGCTTGTGGGGGCGAGAAGACAATGAGCAGTTCTTC,CASSLWGREDNEQFF
16,-,TRBV4-1,TRBJ1-3,-,TGCGCCAGCAGCCAAGATAAGGCCTTCTCTGGAAACACCATATATTTT,CASSQDKAFSGNTIYF
14,-,TRBV2,TRBJ1-5,-,TGTGCCAGCAGTGAAAATCAGAGAGATCAGCCCCAGCATTTT,CASSENQRDQPQHF
15,-,TRBV5-6,TRBJ2-3,-,TGTGCCAGCAGCCTGACGTGGGCTAGCACAGATACGCAGTATTTT,CASSLTWASTDTQYF
18,TRBD2,TRBV28,TRBJ2-2,-,TGTGCCAGCACCACTTGGGGTGGCGAGCGGGACTTAGCCGGGGAGCTGTTTTTT,CASTTWGGERDLAGELFF
12,TRBD1,TRBV6-6,TRBJ1-1,few,TGTGCCAGCAGTCTCCCAGGGACAGACTTTTTCTTT,CASSLPGTDFFF
16,-,TRBV21-1,TRBJ1-1,-,TGTGCCAGCAGCAAAGGTCGAGGCAGGGTGGGGGGTTTTGATTTCTTT,CASSKGRGRVGGFDFF
16,TRBD2,TRBV25-1,TRBJ2-7,-,TGTGCCAGCAGTGAAAACCGGGCTAGCGGGACATACGAGCAGTACTTC,CASSENRASGTYEQYF
14,-,TRBV7-2,TRBJ2-1,-,TGTGCCAGCAGCTTAGAATCGGTCTCGGATGAGCAGTTCTTC,CASSLESVSDEQFF
15,TRBD2,TRBV27,TRBJ2-5,-,TGTGCCACCCGTGCGATAGCGGGAGTCGGAGAGACCCAGTACTTC,CATRAIAGVGETQYF
15,TRBD1,TRBV7-8,TRBJ1-2,-,TGTGCCAGCAGCTTAGCGGGGACAGGAAGTTTCGGCTACACCTTC,CASSLAGTGSFGYTF
12,-,TRBV4-2,TRBJ2-3,-,TGTGCCAGCAGCCCTAACACAGATACGCAGTATTTT,CASSPNTDTQYF
13,-,TRBV11-2,TRBJ2-3,once,TGTGCCAGCAGCTTCCGGCGATCCCAGCCGCAGTATTTT,CASSFRRSQPQYF
16,TRBD1,TRBV28,TRBJ2-4,-,TGTGCCAGCAGCAAGACAGGGGGTGTAGCCAAAAACATTCAGTACTTC,CASSKTGGVAKNIQYF
12,-,TRBV19,TRBJ1-5,few,TGTGCCAGTAGTAGGGGGCCTCAGCCCCAGCATTTT,CASSRGPQPQHF
17,TRBD2,TRBV4-1,TRBJ2-7,-,TGCGCCAGCAGCCAGGGACTAGCGGGGCACTACTCCTACGAGCAGTACTTC,CASSQGLAGHYSYEQYF
14,TRBD1,TRBV5-1,TRBJ2-7,-,TGCGCCAGCAGCTTAGAGGGACAGGGGCGCGAGCAGTACTTC,CASSLEGQGREQYF
14,TRBD2,TRBV19,TRBJ2-1,-,TGTGCCAGTAGTATTGCGGGAGGGCCCTATGAGCAGTTCTTC,CASSIAGGPYEQFF
14,TRBD1,TRBV28,TRBJ1-5,-,TGTGCCACTCTCGAAGGGCAGGGGGCTCAGCCCCAGCATTTT,CATLEGQGAQPQHF
13,-,TRBV10-2,TRBJ1-4,-,TGCGCCAGCAGTGATGGAAGTAATGAAAAACTGTTTTTT,CASSDGSNEKLFF
15,-,TRBV30,TRBJ2-1,many,TGTGCCTGGAGTGGATACGGGGGGCTGGCCAATGAGCAGTTCTTC,CAWSGYGGLANEQFF
14,TRBD1,TRBV5-1,TRBJ2-3,-,TGCGCCAGTAAGACAGGGGCTAGCACAGATACGCAGTATTTT,CASKTGASTDTQYF
15,TRBD2,TRBV19,TRBJ2-3,-,TGTGCCAGTAGTATAAATAGCGGGAGCTCTGATACGCAGTATTTT,CASSINSGSSDTQYF
16,TRBD2,TRBV19,TRBJ2-1,-,TGTGCCAGTAGCGATATAGCGGGAGGGCCCTACAATGAGCAGTTCTTC,CASSDIAGGPYNEQFF
16,TRBD2,TRBV9,TRBJ2-7,-,TGTGCCAGCAGCTCTTCAGGGACTAGCGGGAACTACGAGCAGTACTTC,CASSSSGTSGNYEQYF
15,-,TRBV7-9,TRBJ2-5,-,TGTGCCAGCAGCTTAGTGAGTGGGAATGGGGAGACCCAGTACTTC,CASSLVSGNGETQYF
16,TRBD2,TRBV7-9,TRBJ2-3,-,TGTGCCAGCAGCCCCGGGACTAGCGGTGGGACAGATACGCAGTATTTT,CASSPGTSGGTDTQYF
15,TRBD2,TRBV7-2,TRBJ2-1,few,TGTGCCAGCAGCAATAGCGGGAGAACCCGCAATGAGCAGTTCTTC,CASSNSGRTRNEQFF
17,TRBD2,TRBV5-1,TRBJ2-1,-,TGCGCCAGCAGCGTGATGGGCACTAGCGGGAAGGGAGATGAGCAGTTCTTC,CASSVMGTSGKGDEQFF
13,-,TRBV19,TRBJ1-1,few,TGTGCCAGTAGTATTACAGGGAGGACTGAAGCTTTCTTT,CASSITGRTEAFF
12,-,TRBV6-6,TRBJ1-2,-,TGTGCCAGCAGTTCTTCCGGATATGGCTACACCTTC,CASSSSGYGYTF
14,-,TRBV7-9,TRBJ1-1,once,TGTGCCAGCAGCTCAAATCGAAGAAACACTGAAGCTTTCTTT,CASSSNRRNTEAFF
14,-,TRBV18,TRBJ1-1,-,TGTGCCAGCTCTCCCGCCGGGCGTGGAACTGAAGCTTTCTTT,CASSPAGRGTEAFF
14,-,TRBV18,TRBJ2-3,-,TGTGCCAGCTCCCCGGACTCACACACAGATACGCAGTATTTT,CASSPDSHTDTQYF
17,-,TRBV7-3,TRBJ2-5,-,TGTGCCAGCAGCTTGGGCAGGGCTGCATCCTCGCAAGAGACCCAGTACTTC,CASSLGRAASSQETQYF
14,-,TRBV27,TRBJ2-7,-,TGTGCCAGCCGACAGGAGGTTGGTGGCTACGAGCAGTACTTC,CASRQEVGGYEQYF
14,TRBD1,TRBV18,TRBJ2-5,-,TGTGCCAGCTCACCGGGACAGGGTCATCAGACCCAGTACTTC,CASSPGQGHQTQYF
13,-,TRBV28,TRBJ2-7,-,TGTGCCAGCCAAAGATTTATTCCCTACGAGCAGTACTTC,CASQRFIPYEQYF
15,-,TRBV6-5,TRBJ2-1,-,TGTGCCAGCAGTTACTCTTGGCAGGGCGGCAATGAGCAGTTCTTC,CASSYSWQGGNEQFF
15,-,TRBV5-4,TRBJ2-5,-,TGTGCCAGCAGCCAACGGGCAGGGGAGCAAGAGACCCAGTACTTC,CASSQRAGEQETQYF
15,-,TRBV5-1,TRBJ2-3,once,TGCGCCAGCAGCTTACTAGGGGCCCCCACAGATACGCAGTATTTT,CASSLLGAPTDTQYF
18,TRBD1,TRBV29-1,TRBJ1-1,-,TGCAGCGTTGATCGGGGACAGGGAAAATTGAGGCTGAACACTGAAGCTTTCTTT,CSVDRGQGKLRLNTEAFF
16,-,TRBV28,TRBJ1-4,-,TGTGCCAGCAGTTTATACCCGGGGGGGCGGAGTGAAAAACTGTTTTTT,CASSLYPGGRSEKLFF
14,TRBD2,TRBV11-2,TRBJ2-1,-,TGTGCCAGCAGCTGGGGACTAGCTGACAATGAGCAGTTCTTC,CASSWGLADNEQFF
16,-,TRBV23-1,TRBJ2-5,-,TGCGCCAGCAGTCAATCCCTGAGACAGATACAAGAGACCCAGTACTTC,CASSQSLRQIQETQYF
17,TRBD1,TRBV2,TRBJ2-3,-,TGTGCCAGTACTATTTTTGGCCGGGACAGATTCAAGGATACGCAGTATTTT,CASTIFGRDRFKDTQYF
12,-,TRBV2,TRBJ2-7,-,TGTGCCAGCAGGTTCGACAGCTACGAGCAGTACTTC,CASRFDSYEQYF
15,-,TRBV18,TRBJ2-7,-,TGTGCCAGCTCACCACCACGGGACACCCCCTACGAGCAGTACTTC,CASSPPRDTPYEQYF
12,TRBD1,TRBV6-6,TRBJ1-1,-,TGTGCCAGCAGTTCACAGGGGTTTGAAGCTTTCTTT,CASSSQGFEAFF
12,-,TRBV29-1,TRBJ2-1,-,TGCAGCGTTCGAGAATCCTACAATGAGCAGTTCTTC,CSVRESYNEQFF
16,TRBD1,TRBV18,TRBJ2-3,few,TGTGCCAGCTCCCTTGGACAGGGGGGACAGTCAGATACGCAGTATTTT,CASSLGQGGQSDTQYF
14,TRBD1,TRBV18,TRBJ1-2,-,TGTGCCAGCTCACAGGGACAGGGAAGCTATGGCTACACCTTC,CASSQGQGSYGYTF